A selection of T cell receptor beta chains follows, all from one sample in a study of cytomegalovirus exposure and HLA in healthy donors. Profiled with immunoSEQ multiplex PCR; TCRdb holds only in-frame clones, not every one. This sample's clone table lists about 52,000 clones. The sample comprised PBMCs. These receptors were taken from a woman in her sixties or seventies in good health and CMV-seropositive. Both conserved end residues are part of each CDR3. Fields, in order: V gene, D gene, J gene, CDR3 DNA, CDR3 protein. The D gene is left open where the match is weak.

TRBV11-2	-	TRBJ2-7	TGTGCCAGCAGCCACTTGGACTTCCCTGAGGGAGAGCAGTACTTC	CASSHLDFPEGEQYF
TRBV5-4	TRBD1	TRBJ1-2	TGTGCCAGCAGCATCCCGGACAGGGGAACTAACTATGGCTACACCTTC	CASSIPDRGTNYGYTF
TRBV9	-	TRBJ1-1	TGTGCCAGCAACACACAAGTCGACATGAACACTGAAGCTTTCTTT	CASNTQVDMNTEAFF
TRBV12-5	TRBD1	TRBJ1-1	TGTGCTAGTGGCCTAGGACAGGGAAAGGATGAAGCTTTCTTT	CASGLGQGKDEAFF
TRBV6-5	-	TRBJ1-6	TGTGCCAGCAGTTACACACAGGGTAATTCACCCCTCCACTTT	CASSYTQGNSPLHF
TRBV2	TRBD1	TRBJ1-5	TGTGCCAGCAGGGGACAGGGGAGCAATCAGCCCCAGCATTTT	CASRGQGSNQPQHF
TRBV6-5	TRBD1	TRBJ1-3	TGTGCCAGCAGTTACTCGGGGCAGGGGGCTGGAAACACCATATATTTT	CASSYSGQGAGNTIYF
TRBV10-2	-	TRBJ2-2	TGCGCCAGCAGTGTTAGTACCGGGGAGCTGTTTTTT	CASSVSTGELFF
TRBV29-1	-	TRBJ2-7	TGCAGCGTTGACCTAGACGGACACTACGAGCAGTACTTC	CSVDLDGHYEQYF
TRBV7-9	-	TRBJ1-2	TGTGCCAGCAGCCCGATCGGTAACTATGGCTACACCTTC	CASSPIGNYGYTF
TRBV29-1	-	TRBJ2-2	TGCAGCGTCGCTGACAGCCTAGACACCGGGGAGCTGTTTTTT	CSVADSLDTGELFF
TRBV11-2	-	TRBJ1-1	TGTGCCAGCAGCTTAGGGGCATCGGGAGTCCCTGAAGCTTTCTTT	CASSLGASGVPEAFF
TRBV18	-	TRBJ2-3	TGTGCCAGCTCCCCCCGGACAGGCGGGGCAGATACGCAGTATTTT	CASSPRTGGADTQYF
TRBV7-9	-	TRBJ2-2	TGTGCCAGCAGCCCGACAGCTAAAACCGGGGAGCTGTTTTTT	CASSPTAKTGELFF
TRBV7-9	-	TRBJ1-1	TGTGCAAGCAGCCAGGGGATCGCTTTCTTT	CASSQGIAFF
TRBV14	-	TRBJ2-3	TGTGCCAGCAGCCAAGCCCTGCGGAACACAGATACGCAGTATTTT	CASSQALRNTDTQYF
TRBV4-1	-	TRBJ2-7	TGCGCCAGCAGCCAAGAAGGTTTGGGCCAGGGGCCCGCCTACGAGCAGTACTTC	CASSQEGLGQGPAYEQYF